This T cell receptor (beta chain) was documented in a study of T cell changes during pregnancy in multiple sclerosis. The assay was immunoSEQ multiplex PCR, and TCRdb's table has in-frame clones only and misses some. The sample gives about 70,000 clones, about 90% of which show up once; over 1.2% is in the top ten. The V and J ends lost 6 bases and 2 bases respectively, with 13 bases between them. Germline-derived CDR1 and CDR2 are SGHTA and FQGNSA. The CDR3 contains 14 residues. This clone was counted only a few times. Sequenced here: peripheral blood, sampled in the third trimester of pregnancy. The chain links TRBV7-2 to TRBJ1-2, with D possibly being TRBD1 (5 bases). The receptor was derived from a female donor in good health, enrolled as a control in a pregnancy study. CDR3 bases: TGTGCCAGCAGACCTGGTAGGACAAACTATGGCTACACCTTC. Translating gives CASRPGRTNYGYTF.